The entry below describes one TCR beta chain. Its antigen is unidentified. Trimming took 4 bases from V and 3 from J, leaving 7 bases between them. Germline-derived CDR1 and CDR2 are SGHTA and FQGNSA. This CDR3 has 13 amino acids. The data belong to a study of T cells in Graves' hyperthyroidism and ophthalmopathy. The investigators amplified TCR beta CDR3 regions from RNA transcripts. Carried out on the TCR CDR3, a first-round RT-PCR used the HTBI primer set. TCRdb reprocessed the multiplex PCR reads via MiXCR and lists one record per CDR3 protein. The sample consists of around 300,000 distinct CDR3 sequences, roughly 18% of them appearing once. General study points: In simple terms, a model built on 13 V-J features told ophthalmopathy apart from stable hyperthyroidism. Most clonotypes expanded in the thyroid (above 0.001) were also present in blood.

This rearrangement joins TRBV7-2 to TRBJ1-3; no clear D gene. This clonotype originated in a man aged 50 to 59 with Graves' ophthalmopathy. The sample comprised blood. Here the CDR3 DNA reads TGTGCCAGCAGCTGGAAGGATGGAAACACCATATATTTT. As protein: CASSWKDGNTIYF. The complete variable domain, with remaining parts taken from reference TRBV7-2 and TRBJ1-3, reads GAGVSQSPSNKVTEKGKDVELRCDPISGHTALYWYRQSLGQGLEFLIYFQGNSAPDKSGLPSDRFSAERTGGSVSTLTIQRTQQEDSAVYLCASSWKDGNTIYFGEGSWLTVV.